One sample yielded the 26 T cell receptor beta chains listed below, sequenced in a study of T-cell memory formation after mild COVID-19. TCRdb re-derived calls from the 5' RACE reads in MiXCR, one entry per CDR3 protein. The table lists almost 550,000 distinct CDR3 sequences, over 20% of them singletons. The sequenced sample was PBMCs or a T cell subset sorted from them (not recorded which). The receptors stem from an adult woman who had mild COVID-19 (a few samples of this study predate the infection). Cell type and time point are not known.

The rearrangement links TRBV6-2 or TRBV6-3 to TRBJ2-3, with a tentative D call TRBD1 (6 bases). Germline-derived CDR1 and CDR2 are MNHEY and SVGEGT. The CDR3 consists of 14 residues. Trimming stripped 6 bases from V and 7 bases from J, with 17 bases between. In nucleotides, the CDR3 is TGTGCCAGCAGGAGTACCCAGGGGAAGTATACGCAGTATTTT. As protein: CASRSTQGKYTQYF.

This clonotype has only a few counts. V usage is TRBV4-2 and J usage is TRBJ1-1, with TRBD1 as a possible D gene (6 bases). Trimming pared 2 bases from V and 3 bases from J, leaving 13 bases between. This CDR3 comprises 15 residues. Germline CDR1 LGHNA, CDR2 YNFKEQ. The DNA for the CDR3 is TGTGCCAGCAGCCAAAATACAGGGTGGGACACTGAAGCTTTCTTT. Residues: CASSQNTGWDTEAFF.

This clonotype was found a few times. In nucleotides, the CDR3 is TGTGCCAGCAGCCCCGAGGGGTACAGGGGTTACAATCAGCCCCAGCATTTT. Its translation: CASSPEGYRGYNQPQHF. V is TRBV12-3 or TRBV12-4 and J is TRBJ1-5; the match to TRBD1 covers 7 bases. Unmatched junction bases numbered 14, after V lost 6 bases and J lost 3 bases. This CDR3 contains 17 residues.

This clonotype has just a few counts. This chain links TRBV7-9 with TRBJ2-7; 8 nucleotides match TRBD2. Trimming took 0 bases from V and 1 from J; bases not matched to a gene: 14. From germline, CDR1 is SEHNR and CDR2 FQNEAQ (reference sequence). This CDR3 has 19 amino acids. The CDR3 nucleotides read TGTGCCAGCAGCTTAGCGAGCCTTAAAGCGGGAGTAGGGTCCTACGAGCAGTACTTC. Translated, it gives CASSLASLKAGVGSYEQYF.

This clonotype was picked up a small number of times. The chain has TRBV12-3 or TRBV12-4 and TRBJ2-1, with TRBD2 matching over 8 bases. The CDR3 is 15 amino acids. The V segment lost 6 bases and the J segment 2 bases; nucleotides outside the gene matches: 6. The CDR3: CASRPLAGAYNEQFF. Here the CDR3 DNA reads TGTGCCAGCAGACCCCTAGCGGGCGCCTACAATGAGCAGTTCTTC.

The chain couples TRBV4-1 to TRBJ1-3; TRBD1 agrees at 8 bases. The germline V gene has CDR1 MGHRA and CDR2 YSYEKL. The CDR3 totals 15 residues. V dropped 3 bases and J dropped 2; count of bases not matched to a gene: 3. The CDR3, as DNA: TGCGCCAGCAGCCAGCTACAGGGGGCTGGAAACACCATATATTTT. Translating it yields CASSQLQGAGNTIYF.

The table lists this clonotype with many counts. The rearrangement uses TRBV5-1 and TRBJ1-5; TRBD1 is a possible D gene (5 bases). CDR3 size: 14 residues. The germline V gene encodes CDR1 SGHRS and CDR2 YFSETQ. The germline V and J ends were trimmed by 0 bases and 3 bases, with 7 bases remaining between them. The CDR3 DNA follows: TGCGCCAGCAGCTTGGGACAGAACAATCAGCCCCAGCATTTT. The encoded protein is CASSLGQNNQPQHF.

This chain links TRBV29-1 with TRBJ2-3; 10 bases agree with TRBD1. The ends lost 6 bases at V and 2 bases at J; junction bases unmatched: 8. The germline gives CDR1 SQVTM, CDR2 ANQGSEA. This CDR3 is built from 15 residues. CDR3 coding DNA: TGCAGCGTGCCTCCGGGACAGGGGCACACAGATACGCAGTATTTT. Protein sequence: CSVPPGQGHTDTQYF.

The chain links TRBV7-2 to TRBJ2-7, with 8 bases identical to TRBD1. Germline V gene data show CDR1 as SGHTA and CDR2 as FQGNSA. J gave up 2 bases and V 5 bases, and 5 bases lay outside the gene matches. The CDR3 totals 14 residues. The CDR3 nucleotides are TGTGCCAGCAGCCGGGACAGGCCCACCTACGAGCAGTACTTC. Translation gives CASSRDRPTYEQYF. The entire variable domain, with the rest obtained from reference TRBV7-2 and TRBJ2-7, is as follows: GAGVSQSPSNKVTEKGKDVELRCDPISGHTALYWYRQSLGQGLEFLIYFQGNSAPDKSGLPSDRFSAERTGGSVSTLTIQRTQQEDSAVYLCASSRDRPTYEQYFGPGTRLTVT.

This clonotype came up a few times. The chain couples TRBV9 to TRBJ1-3, with TRBD1 as a possible D gene (6 bases). Germline loops: CDR1 SGDLS, CDR2 YYNGEE. V lost 2 bases and J 2 bases, leaving 11 bases between the germline ends. The CDR3 covers 15 residues. Here the CDR3 DNA reads TGTGCCAGCAGCGTTCAGGAGGGGGCTGGAAACACCATATATTTT. As protein: CASSVQEGAGNTIYF. The full variable domain, its missing parts supplied by reference TRBV9 and TRBJ1-3, is DSGVTQTPKHLITATGQRVTLRCSPRSGDLSVYWYQQSLDQGLQFLIQYYNGEERAKGNILERFSAQQFPDLHSELNLSSLELGDSALYFCASSVQEGAGNTIYFGEGSWLTVV.

This clonotype was counted between two and nine times. V usage is TRBV14 and J usage is TRBJ2-7; 13 bases match TRBD2. The germline CDR1 and CDR2 sequences are SGHDN and FVKESK. This CDR3 contains 15 residues. Trimming cost V 1 base and J 5 bases; bases outside gene matches: 2. The CDR3 loop is CASSQGTSGGDEQYF. The CDR3 bases are TGTGCCAGCAGCCAAGGGACTAGCGGGGGTGACGAGCAGTACTTC.

This clonotype was counted between two and nine times. The chain recombines TRBV6-5 with TRBJ1-1; 9 positions match TRBD1. CDR3 length equals 16 residues. Germline loops: CDR1 MNHEY, CDR2 SVGAGI. V shed 2 bases and J 4 bases; nucleotides not matched to a gene: 8. The CDR3 here is CASSYVPGQGGTEAFF. CDR3 DNA sequence: TGTGCCAGCAGTTACGTTCCGGGACAGGGAGGCACTGAAGCTTTCTTT.

This clonotype came up once. This rearrangement joins TRBV15 to TRBJ2-5, with 7 positions matching TRBD2. CDR1 is LNHNV, CDR2 YYDKDF, per germline (reference sequence). The V and J ends lost 5 bases and 7 bases, in that order; junction bases with no gene match: 16. The CDR3 sequence is 16 residues long. The CDR3 region has the DNA TGTGCCACCAGCTTCCGGGACTACACTTCCCGAGGGACCCAGTACTTC. Protein sequence: CATSFRDYTSRGTQYF.

The chain has TRBV11-3 and TRBJ2-3; 13 positions match TRBD2. Germline V gives CDR1 SGHNT, CDR2 YENEEA. V shed 1 base and J 6 bases; nucleotides not matched to a gene: 7. The CDR3 runs 17 residues. In nucleotides, the CDR3 is TGTGCCAGCAGCTTAGGACTAGCGGGAGGCCCGCGGGATACGCAGTATTTT. It encodes CASSLGLAGGPRDTQYF.

The CDR3 here is CASSRRSGGLMGEQYF. In DNA form, the CDR3 reads TGTGCCAGCAGCCGAAGAAGCGGGGGCCTCATGGGAGAGCAGTACTTC. V usage is TRBV4-2 and J usage is TRBJ2-7; 8 nucleotides line up with TRBD2. V shed 4 bases, J shed 7 bases, and the junction held 15 bases outside the gene matches. In germline, CDR1 is LGHNA, CDR2 YNFKEQ. The CDR3 extends over 16 amino acids.

This clonotype was detected only a few times. The chain employs TRBV5-1 and TRBJ1-1; possibly TRBD1 for D (6 bases). Germline V CDR1 and CDR2: SGHRS, YFSETQ. V lost 4 bases to trimming and J lost 3 bases, with 13 bases between them. The CDR3 is 14 amino acids. CDR3 loop: CASSPGTTYTEAFF. The DNA of the CDR3 is TGCGCCAGCAGCCCAGGGACAACCTACACTGAAGCTTTCTTT.

This chain links TRBV5-1 with TRBJ2-1; the match to TRBD2 covers 10 bases. The V gene end was trimmed by 6 bases and the J gene end by 0 bases; junction bases not matched to a gene: 9. Germline CDR1 SGHRS, CDR2 YFSETQ. CDR3 length: 17 residues. The chain's CDR3 is CASTQKPSGGSYNEQFF. CDR3 DNA: TGCGCCAGCACCCAGAAACCTAGCGGGGGCTCCTACAATGAGCAGTTCTTC.

There are a few counts of this clonotype. V is TRBV7-3 and J is TRBJ2-1; 10 nucleotides line up with TRBD2. The CDR3 totals 17 residues. In germline, CDR1 is SGHTA, CDR2 FQGTGA. V gave up 2 bases and J gave up 6 bases; unmatched junction bases: 10. The CDR3 loop reads CASSLDGAGGPTNEQFF. The CDR3 DNA follows: TGTGCCAGCAGCTTAGACGGAGCGGGGGGGCCGACCAATGAGCAGTTCTTC.

This rearrangement joins TRBV7-9 to TRBJ2-1; 10 nucleotides match TRBD1. The CDR3 runs 16 residues. Trimming took 5 bases from V and 4 from J; bases not matched to a gene: 8. Per germline, CDR1 SEHNR and CDR2 FQNEAQ (reference sequence). The CDR3, as DNA: TGTGCCAGCAGCGCCCGGGACAGGGGCTTTTACAATGAGCAGTTCTTC. It codes for CASSARDRGFYNEQFF.

This clonotype has more than one count but fewer than ten. The V and J genes are TRBV5-1 and TRBJ2-5; 11 nucleotides align to TRBD1. From germline, CDR1 is SGHRS and CDR2 YFSETQ. J gave up 5 bases and V 0 bases, and 6 bases lay outside the gene matches. This CDR3 has 16 amino acids. Here the CDR3 DNA reads TGCGCCAGCAGCTTGGGGGACAGGGGGACTTCGGAGACCCAGTACTTC. Encoded protein: CASSLGDRGTSETQYF. Full variable domain (outside the CDR3, taken from reference TRBV5-1 and TRBJ2-5): KAGVTQTPRYLIKTRGQQVTLSCSPISGHRSVSWYQQTPGQGLQFLFEYFSETQRNKGNFPGRFSGRQFSNSRSEMNVSTLELGDSALYLCASSLGDRGTSETQYFGPGTRLLVL.

This clonotype has just a few counts. J is TRBJ2-1 and V is TRBV4-2; TRBD1 or TRBD2 may be the D gene (5 bases each). The V and J ends lost 2 bases and 1 base respectively, with 15 bases between them. Germline V gene lookup returns CDR1 LGHNA and CDR2 YNFKEQ. The CDR3 is 17 residues long. The CDR3 is CASSQREAGTSYNEQFF. In DNA, the CDR3 is TGTGCCAGCAGCCAAAGAGAGGCAGGGACGTCCTACAATGAGCAGTTCTTC.

This chain joins TRBV29-1 and TRBJ1-1, with D unresolved. Germline values: CDR1 SQVTM, CDR2 ANQGSEA. V lost 7 bases and J lost 0, with 9 bases in between. The CDR3 spans 12 residues. CDR3 bases: TGCAGCGGAGCCTCTTTGAACACTGAAGCTTTCTTT. It translates to CSGASLNTEAFF.

This chain links TRBV12-3 or TRBV12-4 with TRBJ1-5; no reliable D call. The CDR3 length is 13 residues. V lost 0 bases to trimming and J lost 4 bases, with 4 bases between them. CDR3 sequence (DNA): TGTGCCAGCAGTTTAGCGGAAAATCAGCCCCAGCATTTT. Translating gives CASSLAENQPQHF.

This clonotype was detected only a few times. The V gene is TRBV12-3 or TRBV12-4, the J gene TRBJ1-1; TRBD1 agrees at 9 bases. V trimming: 6 bases; J trimming: 11 bases; junction bases outside the gene matches: 13. The CDR3 spans 14 residues. CDR3 loop: CASRRDRAPISAFF. DNA of the CDR3: TGTGCCAGCAGGCGGGACAGGGCCCCTATTAGCGCTTTCTTT.

This clonotype was seen more than once but under ten times. The rearrangement links TRBV18 to TRBJ1-2; D unclear. The length of the CDR3 is 15 residues. Trimming shortened V by 0 bases and J by 0 bases, and 8 bases separated the two germline ends. Germline V gene lookup returns CDR1 KGHSH and CDR2 LQKENI. Written as DNA, the CDR3 is TGTGCCAGCTCACCACCTGCTGGGGCTAACTATGGCTACACCTTC. Protein: CASSPPAGANYGYTF.

This clonotype was recorded a few times. This chain links TRBV20-1 with TRBJ1-6, with D tentatively TRBD1 (6 bases). Trimming took 3 bases from V and 0 from J, leaving 12 bases between them. The CDR3 length is 16 residues. Germline V CDR1 and CDR2: DFQATT, SNEGSKA (reference sequence). This CDR3 reads CSARETGTSYNSPLHF. CDR3 nucleotide sequence: TGCAGTGCTAGGGAGACAGGCACCTCCTATAATTCACCCCTCCACTTT.